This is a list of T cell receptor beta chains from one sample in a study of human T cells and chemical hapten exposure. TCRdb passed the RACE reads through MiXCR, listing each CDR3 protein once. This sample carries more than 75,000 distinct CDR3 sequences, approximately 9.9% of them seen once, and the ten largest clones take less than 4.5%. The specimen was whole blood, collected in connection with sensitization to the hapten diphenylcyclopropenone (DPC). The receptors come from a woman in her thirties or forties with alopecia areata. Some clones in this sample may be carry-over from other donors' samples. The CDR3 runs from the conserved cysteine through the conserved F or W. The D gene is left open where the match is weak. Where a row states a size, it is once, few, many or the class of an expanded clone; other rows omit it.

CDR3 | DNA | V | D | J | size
CASSPPTGTKNTEAFF | TGTGCCAGCTCACCACCCACCGGGACAAAGAACACTGAAGCTTTCTTT | TRBV18 | NA | TRBJ1-1 | many
CASSYWTTGGHEKLFF | TGTGCCAGCAGTTACTGGACGACAGGGGGGCACGAAAAACTGTTTTTT | TRBV6-5 | TRBD1 | TRBJ1-4 | many
CASSQEQGMNTEAFF | TGTGCCAGCAGCCAAGAGCAGGGAATGAACACTGAAGCTTTCTTT | TRBV3-1 | NA | TRBJ1-1 | NA
CASSLTGGYTVNEQFF | TGTGCCAGCAGCTTAACGGGGGGCTACACGGTCAATGAGCAGTTCTTC | TRBV7-9 | NA | TRBJ2-1 | NA
CASSRTSGPYNEQFF | TGTGCCAGCAGCCGGACTAGCGGACCCTACAATGAGCAGTTCTTC | TRBV7-2 | TRBD2 | TRBJ2-1 | few
CASSLAGDISYEQYF | TGCGCCAGCAGCTTGGCTGGGGACATTTCCTACGAGCAGTACTTC | TRBV5-1 | NA | TRBJ2-7 | many
CASSLAISGLGSSYEQYF | TGTGCCAGCAGCTTAGCAATTAGCGGCCTGGGATCCTCCTACGAGCAGTACTTC | TRBV7-2 | NA | TRBJ2-7 | NA
CSARVWTGPLEAFF | TGCAGTGCTAGAGTTTGGACAGGACCCCTTGAAGCTTTCTTT | TRBV20-1 | TRBD1 | TRBJ1-1 | medium-sized
CASSQTVGSGNTIYF | TGTGCCAGCAGCCAGACAGTAGGCTCTGGAAACACCATATATTTT | TRBV7-2 | NA | TRBJ1-3 | many
CASSRASQGSSGANVLTF | TGTGCCAGCAGCCGCGCGTCTCAGGGGAGCTCTGGGGCCAACGTCCTGACTTTC | TRBV11-2 | NA | TRBJ2-6 | NA
CATKPDSNQPQHF | TGTGCCACCAAGCCCGATAGCAATCAGCCCCAGCATTTT | TRBV5-4 | NA | TRBJ1-5 | many
CASSVDGGGEAFF | TGTGCCAGCAGCGTAGACGGGGGCGGTGAAGCTTTCTTT | TRBV9 | NA | TRBJ1-1 | many
CASSYAQGGYEQYF | TGTGCCAGCAGTTACGCGCAGGGGGGCTACGAGCAGTACTTC | TRBV6-5 | NA | TRBJ2-7 | NA
CASSLDQYLGTQYF | TGCGCCAGCAGCTTGGATCAGTACCTGGGGACCCAGTACTTC | TRBV5-1 | NA | TRBJ2-5 | many
CASSEAPVSYEQYF | TGTGCCAGCAGTGAAGCCCCAGTCTCCTACGAGCAGTACTTC | TRBV6-1 | NA | TRBJ2-7 | NA
CASRPQGVANTGELFF | TGCGCCAGCAGACCACAGGGGGTCGCGAACACCGGGGAGCTGTTTTTT | TRBV5-1 | TRBD1 | TRBJ2-2 | few
CASSWGDQEAFF | TGTGCCAGCAGCTGGGGGGACCAGGAAGCTTTCTTT | TRBV7-9 | NA | TRBJ1-1 | few
CASSQLAWGYTF | TGTGCCAGCAGCCAGCTTGCTTGGGGCTACACCTTC | TRBV3-1 | NA | TRBJ1-2 | many
CAISDPSASAVKNIQYF | TGTGCCATCAGTGACCCATCGGCTAGCGCCGTCAAAAACATTCAGTACTTC | TRBV10-3 | NA | TRBJ2-4 | few
CASSTQGGNSPLHF | TGTGCCAGCAGTACACAGGGTGGTAATTCACCCCTCCACTTT | TRBV6-5 | NA | TRBJ1-6 | many
CASSPTSGGLYTQYF | TGTGCCAGCAGTCCCACTAGCGGGGGCCTATATACGCAGTATTTT | TRBV28 | TRBD2 | TRBJ2-3 | NA
CSVRQGGNTGELFF | TGCAGCGTTAGACAGGGAGGTAACACCGGGGAGCTGTTTTTT | TRBV29-1 | NA | TRBJ2-2 | NA
CASSGRQGISEKLFF | TGTGCCAGCAGTGGAAGACAGGGGATTAGTGAAAAACTGTTTTTT | TRBV27 | TRBD1 | TRBJ1-4 | many
CASSLRLAGTDTQYF | TGTGCCAGTAGTTTAAGACTAGCTGGGACAGATACGCAGTATTTT | TRBV19 | TRBD2 | TRBJ2-3 | few
CASSYSPGAGFNSPLHF | TGTGCCAGCAGTTACTCACCAGGGGCCGGATTTAATTCACCCCTCCACTTT | TRBV6-5 | NA | TRBJ1-6 | NA
CASSTTGVTEAFF | TGTGCCAGCAGTACCACAGGGGTCACTGAAGCTTTCTTT | TRBV12-3/TRBV12-4 | TRBD1 | TRBJ1-1 | NA
CAISRGGTARDTQYF | TGTGCCATCAGTCGGGGCGGGACAGCCCGGGATACGCAGTATTTT | TRBV10-3 | NA | TRBJ2-3 | few
CASSEWGSSPLHF | TGCGCCAGCAGTGAGTGGGGGAGTTCACCCCTCCACTTT | TRBV10-2 | NA | TRBJ1-6 | many
CASSLAAGTGETGF | TGTGCCAGCAGCTTGGCCGCCGGGACAGGGGAGACAGGGTTT | TRBV5-5 | TRBD1 | TRBJ1-1 | many
CASQFLRTYNEQFF | TGTGCCAGCCAATTCCTAAGGACGTACAATGAGCAGTTCTTC | TRBV2 | NA | TRBJ2-1 | many
CASRQLPTSGETQYF | TGTGCCAGCAGACAACTTCCGACTAGCGGGGAGACCCAGTACTTC | TRBV6-2/TRBV6-3 | TRBD2 | TRBJ2-5 | NA
CASSLATNNYGYTF | TGTGCCAGCAGCTTAGCCACAAATAACTATGGCTACACCTTC | TRBV7-2 | NA | TRBJ1-2 | few
CASSLDSQASGANVLTF | TGCGCCAGCAGCTTGGACTCGCAGGCCTCTGGGGCCAACGTCCTGACTTTC | TRBV5-1 | NA | TRBJ2-6 | many
CASISTDSYEQYF | TGTGCCAGCATTAGTACGGATTCCTACGAGCAGTACTTC | TRBV25-1 | NA | TRBJ2-7 | many
CASSIDSILTPSLGGYTF | TGTGCCAGTAGTATAGATTCGATTCTGACTCCCTCCCTCGGTGGCTACACCTTC | TRBV19 | NA | TRBJ1-2 | few
CATSDSGRGLAGAFSYNEQFF | TGTGCCACCAGTGATTCTGGGCGGGGGCTAGCGGGGGCCTTCTCCTACAATGAGCAGTTCTTC | TRBV24-1 | TRBD2 | TRBJ2-1 | NA
CSARDAGKPVYGYTF | TGCAGTGCTAGAGATGCGGGAAAACCCGTCTATGGCTACACCTTC | TRBV20-1 | NA | TRBJ1-2 | many
CASTFGVGEQFF | TGTGCCAGCACCTTCGGGGTAGGCGAGCAGTTCTTC | TRBV7-9 | NA | TRBJ2-1 | many
CSAGQGVGDTEAFF | TGCAGCGCTGGACAGGGGGTGGGTGACACTGAAGCTTTCTTT | TRBV29-1 | TRBD1 | TRBJ1-1 | many
CASSPGTGPFF | TGTGCCAGCAGTCCCGGGACAGGGCCGTTCTTC | TRBV6-2/TRBV6-3 | TRBD1 | TRBJ2-1 | many
CSARDGAAQPQHF | TGCAGTGCTAGAGACGGGGCGGCGCAGCCCCAGCATTTT | TRBV20-1 | NA | TRBJ1-5 | many
CASSPSGTHNEQFF | TGTGCCAGCAGTCCCTCCGGGACACACAATGAGCAGTTCTTC | TRBV28 | NA | TRBJ2-1 | many